This T cell receptor (beta chain) was profiled in a study of shared clonotypes between healthy human individuals. CD8 memory was a combination of CD45RO+ cells and CCR7-negative CD45RA+ TemRA cells. General study findings and limits: Blood was the only sampled material, and tissue repertoires likely differ. Relative to clonotypes present in all four donors, those not shared had lower generation probabilities. With a few donors compared, 4.5% to 6.5% of naive CD4 clonotypes were shared.

Note on this clone: As yet, its antigen is unknown.

The CDR3 length is 19 residues. The J segment lost 0 bases and the V segment lost 2 bases, leaving 8 bases of the junction unmatched. Germline V CDR1 and CDR2: SGHNT, YENEEA. The table came from immunoSEQ multiplex PCR; TCRdb's copy has only in-frame clones and leaves some out. The sample has under 350,000 clones, roughly 87% seen once. This receptor was obtained from a man younger than 35 in good health. J is TRBJ2-7 and V is TRBV11-3; 15 bases line up with TRBD2. The sequencing input was memory CD8+ T cells sorted from blood. Stated subset: CD45RO+ cells pooled with CCR7-negative TemRA cells. The CDR3 here is CASSLTPGLAGGDSYEQYF. CDR3 in DNA: TGTGCCAGCAGCTTAACTCCCGGACTAGCGGGAGGGGACTCCTACGAGCAGTACTTC.